The clone carrying this TCR beta chain was counted between two and nine times. Its antigen is not known. At least 6.5 million PBMCs were isolated per sample. This sample was included in a study of blood T cells in healthy people across ages. Study-level results: A roughly linear age-dependent decrease characterized TCR beta diversity per million T cells.

This CDR3 comprises 16 residues. Germline V gives CDR1 SGHAT, CDR2 FQNNGV. Trimming left V 5 bases short and J 4 bases short, with 20 bases between. Then a second PCR, running roughly 7 to 12 cycles, was carried out with a sample-barcoded 5' primer and a J-beta primer mix. Every sample gave at least 2.5 million paired-end reads containing CDR3. Using its own MiXCR run on the 5' RACE reads, TCRdb lists one record per CDR3 protein. The table records 580,000 or so distinct CDR3 sequences, about 45% of them present only once. The sequencing sample was made of blood. The sequence was collected from a man at least 80 years old in good health. V gene TRBV11-2 combines with J gene TRBJ2-5; D gene ambiguous. As DNA, the CDR3 is TGTGCCAGCAGCCCCCTCCCTTCTAACTGGGGAGAGACCCAGTACTTC. Protein product: CASSPLPSNWGETQYF. Together with reference TRBV11-2 and TRBJ2-5, the CDR3 gives the full variable domain: EAGVAQSPRYKIIEKRQSVAFWCNPISGHATLYWYQQILGQGPKLLIQFQNNGVVDDSQLPKDRFSAERLKGVDSTLKIQPAKLEDSAVYLCASSPLPSNWGETQYFGPGTRLLVL.